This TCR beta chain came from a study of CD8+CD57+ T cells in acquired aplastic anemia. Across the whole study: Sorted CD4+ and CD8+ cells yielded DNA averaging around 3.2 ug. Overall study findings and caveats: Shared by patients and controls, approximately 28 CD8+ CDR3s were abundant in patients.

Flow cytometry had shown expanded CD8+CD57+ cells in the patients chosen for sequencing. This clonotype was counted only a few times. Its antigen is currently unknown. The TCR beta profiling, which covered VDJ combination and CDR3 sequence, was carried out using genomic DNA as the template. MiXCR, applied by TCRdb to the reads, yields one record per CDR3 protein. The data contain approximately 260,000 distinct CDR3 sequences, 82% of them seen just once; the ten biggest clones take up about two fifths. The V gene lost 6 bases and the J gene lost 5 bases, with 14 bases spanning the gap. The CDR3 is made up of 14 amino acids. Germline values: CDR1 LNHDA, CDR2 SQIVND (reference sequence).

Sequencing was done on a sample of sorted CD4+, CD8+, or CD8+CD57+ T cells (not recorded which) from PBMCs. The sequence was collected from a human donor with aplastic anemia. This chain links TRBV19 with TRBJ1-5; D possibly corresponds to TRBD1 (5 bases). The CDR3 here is CASRGPPGHQPQHF. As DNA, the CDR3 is TGTGCCAGTAGGGGACCTCCAGGACATCAGCCCCAGCATTTT. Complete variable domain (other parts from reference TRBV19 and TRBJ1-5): DGGITQSPKYLFRKEGQNVTLSCEQNLNHDAMYWYRQDPGQGLRLIYYSQIVNDFQKGDIAEGYSVSREKKESFPLTVTSAQKNPTAFYLCASRGPPGHQPQHFGDGTRLSIL.